Shown below are 25 T cell receptor beta chains from a single sample sequenced in a study of tumor-infiltrating lymphocytes in oesophageal squamous cell carcinoma. Each CDR3 protein is one row after TCRdb ran MiXCR on the PCR reads. This sample yields thousands of distinct CDR3 sequences, of which 15% to 18% are seen a single time; less than 15% belongs to the top ten. Sequenced sample: blood. All receptors derive from a male donor with esophageal squamous cell carcinoma.

V is TRBV18 and J is TRBJ2-4; D call uncertain. Near its end, the DNA agrees better with TRBJ2-7, so the J call may be wrong. The CDR3 runs 13 residues. Germline CDR1 is KGHSH and CDR2 is LQKENI. The CDR3 coding sequence is TGTGCCAGCTCACCACCGGGTGACTACGAGCAGTACTTC. Its protein product is CASSPPGDYEQYF.

By its share, this clonotype is large. The chain is built from TRBV7-2 and TRBJ2-3, with 10 bases aligning to TRBD2. V shed 3 bases and J 4 bases; nucleotides not matched to a gene: 10. CDR1 SGHTA and CDR2 FQGNSA come from the germline V gene. The CDR3 runs 17 residues. In DNA, the CDR3 is TGTGCCAGCAGCTTGGCTAGCGGGGGATCTGGTGCAGATACGCAGTATTTT. Translating gives CASSLASGGSGADTQYF.

This clonotype has ten or more counts. The chain recombines TRBV6-2 or TRBV6-3 with TRBJ1-2; no definite D call. Between the trimmed V and J ends, which lost 0 bases and 7 bases, there was a span of 12 bases. The CDR3 has 14 amino acids. Germline loops: CDR1 MNHEY, CDR2 SVGEGT. The CDR3 nucleotides are TGTGCCAGCAGTTACTCGATGGGAATTGGTGGCTACACCTTC. This encodes CASSYSMGIGGYTF.

This clonotype is categorized as medium-sized. This chain's CDR3 is CASSPETDNYGYTF. CDR3 sequence (DNA): TGTGCCAGCAGCCCCGAGACAGACAACTATGGCTACACCTTC. The J gene is TRBJ1-2, the V gene TRBV7-2, with D perhaps TRBD1 (5 bases). V was pared by 5 bases and J by 2 bases, with 12 bases between. The length of the CDR3 is 14 residues. In germline, CDR1 is SGHTA, CDR2 FQGNSA. Complete variable domain (other parts from reference TRBV7-2 and TRBJ1-2): GAGVSQSPSNKVTEKGKDVELRCDPISGHTALYWYRQSLGQGLEFLIYFQGNSAPDKSGLPSDRFSAERTGGSVSTLTIQRTQQEDSAVYLCASSPETDNYGYTFGSGTRLTVV.

This clonotype was counted ten times or more. The chain recombines TRBV2 with TRBJ2-7; D is perhaps TRBD2 (6 bases). This CDR3 is built from 16 residues. CDR1 is SNHLY and CDR2 is FYNNEI in the germline V gene. The germline V and J ends were trimmed by 1 base and 7 bases, with 20 bases remaining between them. CDR3 in amino acids: CASSEGIGGTNNEQYF. The DNA of the CDR3 is TGTGCCAGCAGTGAAGGAATTGGGGGGACCAACAATGAGCAGTACTTC.

This chain connects TRBV12-3 or TRBV12-4 to TRBJ2-1; D possibly matches TRBD1 or TRBD2 (5 bases each). The germline V and J ends were trimmed by 8 bases and 10 bases, with 12 bases remaining between them. This CDR3 spans 11 amino acids. CDR3 in DNA: TGTGCCAGCGAAGAGGGGCGGGAGCAGTTCTTC. It yields the protein CASEEGREQFF.

This clonotype came up many times. The chain couples TRBV28 to TRBJ1-5; TRBD1 might be the D (5 bases). Germline V lookup: CDR1 MDHEN, CDR2 SYDVKM. The CDR3 extends over 14 amino acids. V lost 8 bases, J lost 6 bases, and 17 bases lay in between. The CDR3 here is CASGQGFVGQPQHF. The CDR3 DNA is TGTGCCAGCGGTCAGGGTTTCGTAGGTCAGCCCCAGCATTTT. The entire variable domain, with the rest obtained from reference TRBV28 and TRBJ1-5, is as follows: DVKVTQSSRYLVKRTGEKVFLECVQDMDHENMFWYRQDPGLGLRLIYFSYDVKMKEKGDIPEGYSVSREKKERFSLILESASTNQTSMYLCASGQGFVGQPQHFGDGTRLSIL.

As regards this clonotype: The junction and the germline gene differ at one end; a read error may be behind it. For the CDR3, the DNA is TGTGCCAGCAGTGCGCGGGGGGCAGCGGGGAGCTCCTACAAGGAGCAGGTCTTC. Translating gives CASSARGAAGSSYKEQVF. The V and J genes are TRBV2 and TRBJ2-1, with TRBD2 matching over 8 bases. The CDR3 sequence is 18 residues long. The V gene's germline CDR1 is SNHLY and CDR2 FYNNEI.

This clonotype was detected many times. The chain couples TRBV6-4 to TRBJ2-1; D ambiguous. V was cut by 8 bases and J by 0 bases, with 17 bases left in between. The CDR3 contains 16 residues. CDR1 is MRHNA and CDR2 is SNTAGT in the germline V gene. The CDR3 protein is CASASAPTSSYNEQFF. CDR3 DNA sequence: TGTGCCAGCGCGAGTGCTCCTACGAGCTCCTACAATGAGCAGTTCTTC.

This clonotype was counted many times. This chain joins TRBV27 and TRBJ1-1; 8 bases align to TRBD1. The CDR3 is 12 residues long. Germline CDR1 and CDR2: MNHEY and SMNVEV (reference sequence). With 8 bases clipped from V and 5 bases from J, the junction kept 4 bases outside the gene matches. The CDR3 coding sequence is TGTGCCAGCGGACAGGGAGGGACTGAAGCTTTCTTT. Protein: CASGQGGTEAFF.

This clonotype came up many times. The chain recombines TRBV11-3 with TRBJ2-2; tentative D call: TRBD1 (6 bases). CDR3 length equals 15 residues. V lost 4 bases, J lost 4 bases, and 13 bases lay in between. The germline V gene has CDR1 SGHNT and CDR2 YENEEA. The CDR3 reads CASSSTGLGTGELFF. The CDR3 region has the DNA TGTGCCAGCAGCTCCACAGGGCTAGGCACCGGGGAGCTGTTTTTT.

A note on this clonotype: This may be a read error: a much more frequent sequence differs by one nucleotide. This chain joins TRBV10-3 and TRBJ2-1; 9 bases fit TRBD1. J gave up 10 bases and V 7 bases, and 11 bases lay outside the gene matches. CDR3 length: 14 amino acids. Germline V gene data show CDR1 as ENHRY and CDR2 as SYGVKD. The CDR3 coding sequence is TGTGCCATCAATCCCGGGACAGGGCCCGTGGAGCAGTTCTTC. Translation gives CAINPGTGPVEQFF.

Notes on this clonotype: At one boundary the junction diverges from the germline segment, which might be a read error. The chain joins TRBV6-1 to TRBJ1-2; D unresolved. The V gene's germline CDR1 is MNHNS and CDR2 SASEGT. The CDR3 contains 15 residues. The CDR3 spells CASSPPAAANYDYTF. DNA for the CDR3: TGTGCCAGCAGCCCCCCGGCGGCAGCGAATTATGACTACACCTTC.

The sample holds many counts of this clonotype. A much larger clonotype is one base distant, so this may be a read error. V usage is TRBV12-5 and J usage is TRBJ2-5; TRBD1 might be the D (5 bases). From germline, CDR1 is LGHNT and CDR2 FRNRAP. The germline V and J ends were trimmed by 3 bases and 11 bases, with 10 bases remaining between them. The CDR3 runs 11 residues. Written as DNA, the CDR3 is TGTGCTAGTGGTTTTGGGGCTGAGCAGTACTTC. Translating it yields CASGFGAEQYF.

This clonotype has ten or more counts. V gene TRBV7-6 combines with J gene TRBJ1-3, with 8 bases fitting TRBD1. The CDR3 totals 17 residues. The V gene end was trimmed by 1 base and the J gene end by 3 bases; junction bases not matched to a gene: 8. Germline lookup yields CDR1 SGHVS and CDR2 FNYEAQ. The CDR3 loop is CASSLERPDRGGNTIYF. The CDR3 bases are TGTGCCAGCAGCTTAGAACGGCCTGACAGGGGTGGAAACACCATATATTTT.

In regard to this clonotype: The CDR3 does not close with the conserved phenylalanine or tryptophan, likely indicating a read error. The DNA is left out, because the CDR3 cannot be placed on it with certainty; the CDR3 is given as TCRdb lists it. The genes are TRBV7-6 and TRBJ2-6; the D call of TRBD2 is as the table states it, not checked on the DNA. Germline V gives CDR1 SGHVS, CDR2 FNYEAQ. Both ends counted, the CDR3 spans 20 residues. CDR3 sequence reads: CASSLVRIAIPQLGDPVLRR.

The chain links TRBV18 to TRBJ2-1; 8 positions match TRBD2. The CDR3 spans 15 residues. The V gene end was trimmed by 2 bases and the J gene end by 8 bases; junction bases not matched to a gene: 8. Looked up from germline, CDR1 is KGHSH and CDR2 is LQKENI. This chain's CDR3 is CASSPEELAAYEQFF. CDR3 bases: TGTGCCAGCTCACCAGAGGAACTAGCGGCCTATGAGCAGTTCTTC.

Comments on this clonotype: The junction shows a germline mismatch at one end, possibly a read error. V and J are TRBV19 and TRBJ2-3; 7 bases match TRBD1. Germline values: CDR1 LNHDA, CDR2 SQIVND (reference sequence). The CDR3 has 14 residues. The CDR3 sequence: CASSTGQADSPLHF. The CDR3 nucleotides read TGTGCCAGTAGTACCGGACAGGCCGACTCACCCCTCCACTTC.

This chain uses TRBV4-2 with TRBJ1-1, with TRBD1 matching 7 bases. CDR1 and CDR2 (germline): LGHNA, YNFKEQ. The CDR3 covers 14 residues. V lost 0 bases and J lost 4; bases outside the gene matches: 2. CDR3 in amino acids: CASSQDDRATEAFF. DNA of the CDR3: TGTGCCAGCAGCCAAGACGACAGGGCCACTGAAGCTTTCTTT.

The V call is TRBV19, the J call TRBJ1-5, with 10 bases identical to TRBD1. Germline trimming cut 5 bases from V and 4 bases from J; bases unmatched to any gene: 2. CDR1 and CDR2 (germline): LNHDA, SQIVND (reference sequence). The CDR3 consists of 14 residues. CDR3 bases: TGTGCCAGTAGTTGGGGACAGGGGAATCAGCCCCAGCATTTT. It codes for CASSWGQGNQPQHF.

The chain carries TRBV9 and TRBJ2-1; weak D call: TRBD2 (5 bases). Germline V gives CDR1 SGDLS, CDR2 YYNGEE. V was clipped by 8 bases and J by 7 bases, with 16 bases between them. The CDR3 consists of 13 residues. In DNA form, the CDR3 reads TGTGCCAGTTCGCTGGGAGTTGGGAATGAGCAGTTCTTC. Residues: CASSLGVGNEQFF.

By its share, this clonotype is medium-sized. The rearrangement uses TRBV12-3 or TRBV12-4 and TRBJ2-2; maybe TRBD2 (7 bases). Trimming cost V 3 bases and J 4 bases, with 15 bases left between them. The CDR3 is 16 amino acids. The CDR3 spells CASSFMGGLGTGELFF. CDR3 sequence (DNA): TGTGCCAGCAGTTTCATGGGGGGGCTAGGCACCGGGGAGCTGTTTTTT.

Many counts were recorded for this clonotype. The chain couples TRBV5-8 to TRBJ2-1, with unresolved D. The ends were cut back, 5 bases at V and 5 bases at J, with 11 bases in the middle. Per the germline V gene, CDR1 is SGHTS and CDR2 is YDEGEE. The CDR3 is 13 residues long. CDR3 DNA: TGTGCCAGCAGTCAGGACGCCCACAATGAGCAGTTCTTC. Its protein product is CASSQDAHNEQFF.

By proportion, this clonotype is medium-sized. The chain uses TRBV6-6 and TRBJ1-1; 9 bases map to TRBD1. The CDR3 loop spans 15 amino acids. J was trimmed by 5 bases and V by 0 bases; bases with no gene match: 4. In germline, CDR1 is MNHNY, CDR2 SVGAGI (reference sequence). CDR3 sequence (DNA): TGTGCCAGCAGTTACTCGAACAGGGGGCGAACTGAAGCTTTCTTT. Protein product: CASSYSNRGRTEAFF.

This clonotype was counted many times. V usage is TRBV7-6 and J usage is TRBJ2-3; 7 bases match TRBD2. Germline values: CDR1 SGHVS, CDR2 FNYEAQ. The V gene end was trimmed by 10 bases and the J gene end by 4 bases; junction bases not matched to a gene: 11. This CDR3 comprises 14 residues. In DNA form, the CDR3 reads TGTGCCATTGGGGAGGGCGGGGTGGCAGATACGCAGTATTTT. It specifies CAIGEGGVADTQYF.